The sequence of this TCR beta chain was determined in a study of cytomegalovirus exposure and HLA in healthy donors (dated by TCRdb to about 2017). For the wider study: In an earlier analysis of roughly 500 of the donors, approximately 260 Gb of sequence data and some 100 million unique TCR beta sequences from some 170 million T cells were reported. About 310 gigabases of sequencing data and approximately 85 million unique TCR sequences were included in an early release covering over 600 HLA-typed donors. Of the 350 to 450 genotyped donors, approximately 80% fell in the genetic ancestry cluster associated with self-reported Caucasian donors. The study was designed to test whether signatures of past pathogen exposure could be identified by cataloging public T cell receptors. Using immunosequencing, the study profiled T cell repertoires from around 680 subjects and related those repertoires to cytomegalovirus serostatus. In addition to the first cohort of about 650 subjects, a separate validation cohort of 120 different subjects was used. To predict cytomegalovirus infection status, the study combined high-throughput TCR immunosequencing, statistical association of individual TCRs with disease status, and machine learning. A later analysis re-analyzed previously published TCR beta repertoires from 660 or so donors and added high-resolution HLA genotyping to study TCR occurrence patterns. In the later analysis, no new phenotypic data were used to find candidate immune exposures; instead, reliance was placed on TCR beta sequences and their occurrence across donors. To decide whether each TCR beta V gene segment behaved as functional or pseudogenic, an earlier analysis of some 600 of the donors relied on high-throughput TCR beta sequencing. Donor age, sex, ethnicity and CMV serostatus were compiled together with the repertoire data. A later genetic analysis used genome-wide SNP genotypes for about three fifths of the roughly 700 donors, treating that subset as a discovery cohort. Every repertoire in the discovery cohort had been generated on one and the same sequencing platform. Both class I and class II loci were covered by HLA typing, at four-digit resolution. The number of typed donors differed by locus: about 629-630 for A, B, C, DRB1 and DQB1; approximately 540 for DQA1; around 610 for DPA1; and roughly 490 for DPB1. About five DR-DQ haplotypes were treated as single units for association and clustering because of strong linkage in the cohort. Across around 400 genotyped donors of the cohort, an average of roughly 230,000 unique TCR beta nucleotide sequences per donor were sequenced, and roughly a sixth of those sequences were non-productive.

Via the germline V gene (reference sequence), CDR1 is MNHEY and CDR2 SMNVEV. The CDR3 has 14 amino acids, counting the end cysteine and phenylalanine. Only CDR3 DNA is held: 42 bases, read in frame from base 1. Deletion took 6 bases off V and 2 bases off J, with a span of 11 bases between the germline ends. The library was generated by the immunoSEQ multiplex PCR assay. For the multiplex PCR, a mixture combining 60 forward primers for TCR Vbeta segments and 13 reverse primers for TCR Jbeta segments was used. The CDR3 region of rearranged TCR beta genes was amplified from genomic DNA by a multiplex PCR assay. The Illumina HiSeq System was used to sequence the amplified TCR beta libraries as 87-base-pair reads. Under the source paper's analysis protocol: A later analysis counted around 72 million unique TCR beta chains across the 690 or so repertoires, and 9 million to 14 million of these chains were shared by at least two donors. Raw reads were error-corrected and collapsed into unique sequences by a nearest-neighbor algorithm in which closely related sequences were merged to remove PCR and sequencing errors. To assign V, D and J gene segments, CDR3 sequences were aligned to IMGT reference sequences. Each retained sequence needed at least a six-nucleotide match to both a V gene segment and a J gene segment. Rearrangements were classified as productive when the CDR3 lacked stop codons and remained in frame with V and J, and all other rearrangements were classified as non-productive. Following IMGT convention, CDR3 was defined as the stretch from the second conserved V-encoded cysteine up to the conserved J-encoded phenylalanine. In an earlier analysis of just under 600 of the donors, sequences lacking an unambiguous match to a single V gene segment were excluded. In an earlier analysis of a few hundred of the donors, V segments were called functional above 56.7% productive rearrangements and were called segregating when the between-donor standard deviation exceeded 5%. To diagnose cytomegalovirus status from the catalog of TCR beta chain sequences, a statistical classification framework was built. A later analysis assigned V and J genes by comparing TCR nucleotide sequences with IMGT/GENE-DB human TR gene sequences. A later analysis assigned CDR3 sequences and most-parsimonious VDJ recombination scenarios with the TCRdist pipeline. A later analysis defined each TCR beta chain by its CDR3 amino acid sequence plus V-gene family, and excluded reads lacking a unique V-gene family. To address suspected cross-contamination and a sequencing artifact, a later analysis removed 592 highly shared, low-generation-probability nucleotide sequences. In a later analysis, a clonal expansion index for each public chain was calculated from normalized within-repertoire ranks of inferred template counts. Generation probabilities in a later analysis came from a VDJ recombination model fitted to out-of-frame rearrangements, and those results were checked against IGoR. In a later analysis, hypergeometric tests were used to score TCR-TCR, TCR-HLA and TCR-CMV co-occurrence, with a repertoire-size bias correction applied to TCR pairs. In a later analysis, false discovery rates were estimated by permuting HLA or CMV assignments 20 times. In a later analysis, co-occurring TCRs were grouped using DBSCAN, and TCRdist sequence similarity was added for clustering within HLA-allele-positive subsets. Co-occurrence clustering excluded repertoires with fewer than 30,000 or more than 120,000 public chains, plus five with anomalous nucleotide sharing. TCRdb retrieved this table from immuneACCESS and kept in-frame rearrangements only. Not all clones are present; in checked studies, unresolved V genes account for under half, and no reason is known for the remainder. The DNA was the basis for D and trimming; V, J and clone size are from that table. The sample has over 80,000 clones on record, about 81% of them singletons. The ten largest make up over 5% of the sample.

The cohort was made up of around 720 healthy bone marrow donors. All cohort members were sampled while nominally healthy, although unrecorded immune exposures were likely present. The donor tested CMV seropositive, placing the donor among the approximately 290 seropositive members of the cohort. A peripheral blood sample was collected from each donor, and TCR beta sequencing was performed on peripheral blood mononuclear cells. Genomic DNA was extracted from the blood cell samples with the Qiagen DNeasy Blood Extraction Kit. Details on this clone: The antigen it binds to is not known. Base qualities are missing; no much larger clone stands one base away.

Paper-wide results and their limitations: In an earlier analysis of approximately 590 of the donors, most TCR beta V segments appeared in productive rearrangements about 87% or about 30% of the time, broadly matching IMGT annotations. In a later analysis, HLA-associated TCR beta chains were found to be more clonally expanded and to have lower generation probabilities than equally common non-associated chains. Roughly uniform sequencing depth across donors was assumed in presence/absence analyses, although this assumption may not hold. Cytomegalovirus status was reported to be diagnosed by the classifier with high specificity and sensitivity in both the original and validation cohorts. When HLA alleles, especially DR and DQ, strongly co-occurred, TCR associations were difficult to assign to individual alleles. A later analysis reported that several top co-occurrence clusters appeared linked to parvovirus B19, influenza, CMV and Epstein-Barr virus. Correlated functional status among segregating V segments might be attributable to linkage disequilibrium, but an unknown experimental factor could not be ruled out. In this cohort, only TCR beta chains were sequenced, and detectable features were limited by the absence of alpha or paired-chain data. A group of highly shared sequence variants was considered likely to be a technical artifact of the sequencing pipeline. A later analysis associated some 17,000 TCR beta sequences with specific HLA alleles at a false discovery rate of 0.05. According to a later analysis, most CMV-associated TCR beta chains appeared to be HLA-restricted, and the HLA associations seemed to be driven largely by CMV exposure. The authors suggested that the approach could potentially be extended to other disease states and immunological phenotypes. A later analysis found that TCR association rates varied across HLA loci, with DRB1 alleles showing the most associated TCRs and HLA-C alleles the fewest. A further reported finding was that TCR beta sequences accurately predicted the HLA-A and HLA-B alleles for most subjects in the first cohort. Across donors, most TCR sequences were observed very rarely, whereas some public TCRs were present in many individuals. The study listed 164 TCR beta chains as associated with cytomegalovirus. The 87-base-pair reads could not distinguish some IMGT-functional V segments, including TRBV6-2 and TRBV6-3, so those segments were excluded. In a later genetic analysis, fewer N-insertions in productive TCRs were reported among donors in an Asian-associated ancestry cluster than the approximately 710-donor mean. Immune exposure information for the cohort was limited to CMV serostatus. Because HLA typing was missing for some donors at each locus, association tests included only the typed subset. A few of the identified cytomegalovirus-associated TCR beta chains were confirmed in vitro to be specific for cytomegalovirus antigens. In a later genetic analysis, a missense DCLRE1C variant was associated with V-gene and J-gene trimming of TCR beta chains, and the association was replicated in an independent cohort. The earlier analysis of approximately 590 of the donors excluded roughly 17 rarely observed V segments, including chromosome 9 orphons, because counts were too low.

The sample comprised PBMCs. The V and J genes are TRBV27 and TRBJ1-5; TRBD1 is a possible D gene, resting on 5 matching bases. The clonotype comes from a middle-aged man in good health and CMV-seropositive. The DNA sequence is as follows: TGTGCCAGCAGGGGACTGATTGGCAATCAGCCCCAGCATTTT. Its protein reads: CASRGLIGNQPQHF.